Listed below are T cell receptor beta chains from one sample, sequenced in a study of T cells in Graves' hyperthyroidism and ophthalmopathy. TCRdb processed the multiplex PCR reads anew with MiXCR; each CDR3 protein has one entry. This table has hundreds of thousands of distinct CDR3 sequences, roughly 14% appearing once. The sample was blood. The receptors stem from a woman between 40 and 55 years old with Graves' ophthalmopathy. Each CDR3 is given with its conserved first and last residue. A D gene is named only where the DNA matches it firmly. Some rows have no size entry. The others give once, few or many, or a class for an expanded clone.

>TRBJ1-1|few|TRBV3-1|.
CASSQAGRMNTEAFF
TGTGCCAGCAGCCAAGCAGGGCGTATGAACACTGAAGCTTTCTTT
>TRBJ2-7|many|TRBV12-3/TRBV12-4|.
CASSLFWEQYF
TGTGCCAGCAGTTTATTCTGGGAGCAGTACTTC
>TRBJ1-1|.|TRBV7-2|.
CASSSGVSGTTAFF
TGTGCCAGCAGCTCAGGCGTCTCTGGTACGACAGCTTTCTTT
>TRBJ2-5|many|TRBV6-1|TRBD2
CASSGLAGEETQYF
TGTGCCAGCAGTGGCCTAGCGGGAGAAGAGACCCAGTACTTC
>TRBJ1-1|many|TRBV12-3/TRBV12-4|TRBD1
CASLDRGQAEAFF
TGTGCCAGTTTAGACAGGGGTCAGGCTGAAGCTTTCTTT
>TRBJ1-5|many|TRBV4-1|.
CASSRLLRGSNQPQHF
TGCGCCAGCAGCCGCCTCCTGCGGGGGAGCAATCAGCCCCAGCATTTT
>TRBJ1-5|.|TRBV7-8|TRBD1
CASSQTGNRNQPQHF
TGTGCCAGCAGCCAGACAGGGAACAGGAATCAGCCCCAGCATTTT
>TRBJ2-7|few|TRBV18|TRBD1
CASSPRQGQNPQAEQYF
TGTGCCAGCTCACCACGACAGGGGCAGAACCCTCAGGCCGAGCAGTACTTC
>TRBJ1-1|many|TRBV4-1|.
CASSQETLGRTNTEAFF
TGCGCCAGCAGCCAAGAAACCCTAGGGCGGACGAACACTGAAGCTTTCTTT
>TRBJ2-5|.|TRBV20-1|.
CSALEGPLTRVETQYF
TGCAGTGCACTGGAAGGGCCACTAACGCGGGTGGAGACCCAGTACTTC
>TRBJ1-1|many|TRBV28|TRBD1
CASSFLSRDSEAFF
TGTGCCAGCAGTTTTCTCTCCCGGGACAGTGAAGCTTTCTTT
>TRBJ1-3|few|TRBV5-6|TRBD1
CASSPRGTGGAGGNTIYF
TGTGCCAGCAGCCCTCGGGGGACAGGGGGCGCGGGTGGAAACACCATATATTTT
>TRBJ2-5|few|TRBV9|.
CASSPTGLAGSQETQYF
TGTGCCAGCAGCCCCACTGGGCTAGCCGGATCCCAAGAGACCCAGTACTTC
>TRBJ2-3|many|TRBV25-1|.
CASSASGGTDTQYF
TGTGCCAGCAGTGCCTCAGGGGGCACAGATACGCAGTATTTT
>TRBJ1-1|many|TRBV6-5|.
CASREPLNTEAFF
TGTGCCAGCCGAGAGCCGTTGAACACTGAAGCTTTCTTT
>TRBJ2-7|.|TRBV20-1|TRBD2
CSAHSAREGLYEQYF
TGCAGTGCCCACTCAGCCCGGGAGGGCCTCTACGAGCAGTACTTC
>TRBJ2-7|many|TRBV28|.
CASSANHGGHSYEQYF
TGTGCCAGCAGTGCGAACCACGGGGGGCATAGTTACGAGCAGTACTTC
>TRBJ1-3|.|TRBV12-3/TRBV12-4|.
CASSLGRRGSGNTIYF
TGTGCCAGCAGTTTAGGGAGGAGGGGGTCTGGAAACACCATATATTTT
>TRBJ2-3|few|TRBV27|TRBD2
CASSSPRESWDTQYF
TGTGCCAGCAGTTCCCCGCGGGAGTCTTGGGATACGCAGTATTTT
>TRBJ2-5|many|TRBV19|TRBD2
CASSSERERVKTQYF
TGTGCCAGTAGTTCCGAGCGGGAGAGGGTGAAGACCCAGTACTTC
>TRBJ1-3|.|TRBV6-1|.
CASRREFSGNTIYF
TGTGCCAGTCGGCGGGAGTTCTCTGGAAACACCATATATTTT
>TRBJ2-7|many|TRBV6-5|.
CASSYSEGRRIYEQYF
TGTGCCAGCAGTTACTCCGAGGGAAGGCGGATCTACGAGCAGTACTTC
>TRBJ2-7|.|TRBV27|.
CASSPLPAYEQYF
TGTGCCAGCAGTCCCCTCCCGGCCTACGAGCAGTACTTC
>TRBJ2-7|few|TRBV28|TRBD2
CASSHGLAPYEQYF
TGTGCCAGCAGCCACGGACTAGCCCCGTACGAGCAGTACTTC
>TRBJ1-6|many|TRBV28|.
CASRGDVSYNSPLHF
TGTGCCAGCAGGGGGGACGTTTCCTATAATTCACCCCTCCACTTT
>TRBJ2-2|many|TRBV12-3/TRBV12-4|TRBD2
CASSMTSGGELFF
TGTGCCAGCAGTATGACTAGCGGCGGGGAGCTGTTTTTT
>TRBJ1-6|many|TRBV6-1|TRBD1
CASSDGRGGQGSSPLHF
TGTGCCAGCAGTGACGGACGGGGGGGACAGGGGTCTTCACCCCTCCACTTT
>TRBJ2-7|many|TRBV30|TRBD2
CAWKGLAASYEQYF
TGTGCCTGGAAGGGACTAGCGGCCTCCTACGAGCAGTACTTC
>TRBJ2-7|many|TRBV19|TRBD1
CASSRLPGQNSYEQYF
TGTGCCAGTAGTCGGCTTCCGGGACAGAACTCCTACGAGCAGTACTTC
>TRBJ1-2|many|TRBV2|.
CASSEGANYGYTF
TGTGCCAGCAGTGAGGGGGCTAACTATGGCTACACCTTC
>TRBJ2-7|many|TRBV4-2|.
CASSQEPQGGEQYF
TGTGCCAGCAGCCAAGAGCCCCAGGGTGGTGAGCAGTACTTC
>TRBJ1-1|.|TRBV3-1|.
CASSQRSPSTEAFF
TGTGCCAGCAGCCAACGCTCACCGAGCACTGAAGCTTTCTTT
>TRBJ2-4|many|TRBV7-8|.
CASSLPQGSGENIQYF
TGTGCCAGCAGCTTACCGCAGGGGAGTGGGGAAAACATTCAGTACTTC
>TRBJ2-7|many|TRBV28|TRBD1
CASSRDRGHYEQYF
TGTGCCAGCAGCCGGGACAGGGGGCACTACGAGCAGTACTTC
>TRBJ2-6|many|TRBV27|.
CASSLEGGVSGANVLTF
TGTGCCAGCAGTTTAGAGGGCGGGGTGTCTGGGGCCAACGTCCTGACTTTC
>TRBJ1-2|many|TRBV16|.
CASSQGDIYTF
TGTGCCAGCAGCCAAGGGGACATTTACACCTTC
>TRBJ1-1|many|TRBV11-1|.
CASSSRVDGTEAFF
TGTGCCAGCAGCTCTAGGGTGGACGGCACTGAAGCTTTCTTT
>TRBJ2-7|many|TRBV6-1|.
CASSEAKSYEQYF
TGTGCCAGCAGTGAAGCGAAGAGCTACGAGCAGTACTTC
>TRBJ2-2|few|TRBV11-1|.
CASTPARDLFTGELFF
TGTGCCAGCACCCCCGCCCGTGATCTCTTCACCGGGGAGCTGTTTTTT
>TRBJ2-5|many|TRBV6-1|.
CASSAVQETQYF
TGTGCCAGCAGTGCCGTCCAAGAGACCCAGTACTTC
>TRBJ1-2|many|TRBV6-1|.
CASSDPTETWGYTF
TGTGCCAGCAGTGACCCTACTGAGACCTGGGGCTACACCTTC
>TRBJ1-3|.|TRBV19|.
CASSIVGSGTNSGNTIYF
TGTGCCAGTAGTATCGTAGGTTCCGGGACGAACTCTGGAAACACCATATATTTT
>TRBJ2-2|.|TRBV11-1|.
CASSLFTGEFPGELFF
TGTGCCAGCAGCTTATTCACGGGAGAATTTCCCGGGGAGCTGTTTTTT
>TRBJ2-5|many|TRBV7-2|TRBD1
CASNVFRDRRQETQYF
TGTGCCAGCAATGTATTTAGGGACAGGCGCCAAGAGACCCAGTACTTC
>TRBJ1-2|many|TRBV6-1|.
CASIFNTPNYGYTF
TGTGCCAGCATATTCAACACCCCTAACTATGGCTACACCTTC
>TRBJ2-2|.|TRBV19|.
CASRYWDTTGELFF
TGTGCCAGTAGATATTGGGACACCACCGGGGAGCTGTTTTTT
>TRBJ2-7|.|TRBV7-9|.
CASSETGLHSYEQYF
TGTGCCAGCAGTGAAACGGGACTTCACTCCTACGAGCAGTACTTC
>TRBJ2-6|many|TRBV6-2/TRBV6-3|.
CASSPQAYLLSGANVLTF
TGTGCCAGCAGTCCCCAGGCCTATCTCCTCTCTGGGGCCAACGTCCTGACTTTC
>TRBJ2-6|many|TRBV9|.
CASSVVGSGANVLTF
TGTGCCAGCAGCGTCGTAGGCTCTGGGGCCAACGTCCTGACTTTC
>TRBJ2-5|many|TRBV6-2/TRBV6-3|TRBD2
CASSSRLAGYQETQYF
TGTGCCAGCAGTTCACGACTAGCGGGCTACCAAGAGACCCAGTACTTC
>TRBJ2-2|.|TRBV10-3|.
CAISELGGAGTGELFF
TGTGCCATCAGTGAGCTCGGAGGGGCAGGCACCGGGGAGCTGTTTTTT
>TRBJ2-7|many|TRBV30|.
CAWSEGGGAYEQYF
TGTGCCTGGAGTGAGGGAGGTGGAGCCTACGAGCAGTACTTC
>TRBJ2-2|many|TRBV6-5|.
CASSYSGLSPSTGELFF
TGTGCCAGCAGTTACTCGGGACTCTCCCCGAGCACCGGGGAGCTGTTTTTT
>TRBJ1-1|many|TRBV7-9|.
CASSLLVAGGSFPF
.
>TRBJ1-2|.|TRBV30|.
CAWRRAGNSIGYTF
TGTGCCTGGAGGAGGGCAGGGAATAGTATCGGCTACACCTTC
>TRBJ1-1|.|TRBV6-5|.
CASIREVGTEAFF
TGTGCCAGCATTAGGGAGGTAGGCACTGAAGCTTTCTTT
>TRBJ1-5|many|TRBV4-3|.
CASSQEGRINQPQHF
TGCGCCAGCAGCCAAGAGGGCAGGATCAATCAGCCCCAGCATTTT
>TRBJ1-2|.|TRBV7-9|.
CASSPSGGHGYTF
TGTGCCAGCAGCCCAAGCGGGGGCCATGGCTACACCTTC
>TRBJ2-7|many|TRBV28|.
CASSLGVSTSYEQYF
TGTGCCAGCAGTTTAGGCGTCAGTACTTCCTACGAGCAGTACTTC